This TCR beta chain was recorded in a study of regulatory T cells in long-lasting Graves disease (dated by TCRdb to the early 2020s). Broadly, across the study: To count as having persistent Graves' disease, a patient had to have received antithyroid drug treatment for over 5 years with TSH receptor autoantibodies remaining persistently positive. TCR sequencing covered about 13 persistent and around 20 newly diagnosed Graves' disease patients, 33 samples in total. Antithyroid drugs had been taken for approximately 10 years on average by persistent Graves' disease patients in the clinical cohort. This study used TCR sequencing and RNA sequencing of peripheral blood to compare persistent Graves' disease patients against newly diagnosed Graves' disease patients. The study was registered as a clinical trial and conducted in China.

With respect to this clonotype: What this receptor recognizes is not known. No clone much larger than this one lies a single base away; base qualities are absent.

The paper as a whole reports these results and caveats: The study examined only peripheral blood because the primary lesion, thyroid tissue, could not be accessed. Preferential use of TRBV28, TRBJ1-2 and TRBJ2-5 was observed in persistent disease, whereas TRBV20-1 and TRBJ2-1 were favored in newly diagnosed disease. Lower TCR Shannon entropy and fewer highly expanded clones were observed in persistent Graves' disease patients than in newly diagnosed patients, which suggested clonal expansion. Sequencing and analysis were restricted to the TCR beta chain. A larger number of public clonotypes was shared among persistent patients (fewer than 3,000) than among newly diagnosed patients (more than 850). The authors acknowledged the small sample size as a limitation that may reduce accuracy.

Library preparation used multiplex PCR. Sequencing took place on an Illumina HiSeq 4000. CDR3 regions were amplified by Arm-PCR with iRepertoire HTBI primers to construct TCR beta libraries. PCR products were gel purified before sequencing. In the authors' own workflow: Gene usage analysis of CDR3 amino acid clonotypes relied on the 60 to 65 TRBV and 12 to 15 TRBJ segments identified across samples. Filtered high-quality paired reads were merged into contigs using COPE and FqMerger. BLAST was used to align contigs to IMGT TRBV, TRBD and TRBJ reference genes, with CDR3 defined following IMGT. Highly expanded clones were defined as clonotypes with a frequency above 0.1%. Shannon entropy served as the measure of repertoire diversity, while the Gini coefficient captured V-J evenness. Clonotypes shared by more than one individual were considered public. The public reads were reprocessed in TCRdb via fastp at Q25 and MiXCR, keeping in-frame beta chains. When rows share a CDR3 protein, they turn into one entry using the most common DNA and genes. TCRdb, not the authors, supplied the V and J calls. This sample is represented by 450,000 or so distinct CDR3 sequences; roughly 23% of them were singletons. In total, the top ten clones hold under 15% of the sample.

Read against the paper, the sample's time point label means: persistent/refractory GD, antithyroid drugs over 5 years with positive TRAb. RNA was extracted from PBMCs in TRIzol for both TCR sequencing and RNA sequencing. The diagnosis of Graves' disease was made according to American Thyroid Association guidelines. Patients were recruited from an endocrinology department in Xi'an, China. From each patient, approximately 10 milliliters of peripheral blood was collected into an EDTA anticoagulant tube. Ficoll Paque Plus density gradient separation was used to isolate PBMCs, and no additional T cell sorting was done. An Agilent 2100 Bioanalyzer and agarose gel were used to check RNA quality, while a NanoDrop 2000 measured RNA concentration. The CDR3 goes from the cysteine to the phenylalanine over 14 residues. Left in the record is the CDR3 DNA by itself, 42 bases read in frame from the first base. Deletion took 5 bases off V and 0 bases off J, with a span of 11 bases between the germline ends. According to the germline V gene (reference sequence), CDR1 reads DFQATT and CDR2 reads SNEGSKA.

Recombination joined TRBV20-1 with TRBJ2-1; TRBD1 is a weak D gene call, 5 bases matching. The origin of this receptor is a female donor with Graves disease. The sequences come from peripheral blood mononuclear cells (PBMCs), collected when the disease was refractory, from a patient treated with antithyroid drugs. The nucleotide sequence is TGCAGTGCTCGAGGACACAGCTCCTACAATGAGCAGTTCTTC. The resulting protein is CSARGHSSYNEQFF.